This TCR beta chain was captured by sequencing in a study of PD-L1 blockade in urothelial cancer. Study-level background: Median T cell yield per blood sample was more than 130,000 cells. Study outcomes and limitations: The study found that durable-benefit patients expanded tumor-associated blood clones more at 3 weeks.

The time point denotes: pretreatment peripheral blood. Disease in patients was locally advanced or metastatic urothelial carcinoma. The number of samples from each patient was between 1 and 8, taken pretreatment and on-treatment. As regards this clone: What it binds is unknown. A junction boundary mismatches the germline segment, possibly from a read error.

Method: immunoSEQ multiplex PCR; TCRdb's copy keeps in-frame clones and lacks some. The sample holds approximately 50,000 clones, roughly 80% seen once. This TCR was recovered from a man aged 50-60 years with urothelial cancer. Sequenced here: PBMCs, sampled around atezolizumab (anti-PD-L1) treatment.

The CDR3 DNA reads as TGTGCCAGCAGCCTTACCGGGTTGAGGGTCGGCTTC. This codes for CASSLTGLRVGF. The V gene is TRBV28, the J gene TRBJ1-2; D is unresolved. There are 12 residues in the CDR3. Germline CDR1 is MDHEN and CDR2 is SYDVKM.